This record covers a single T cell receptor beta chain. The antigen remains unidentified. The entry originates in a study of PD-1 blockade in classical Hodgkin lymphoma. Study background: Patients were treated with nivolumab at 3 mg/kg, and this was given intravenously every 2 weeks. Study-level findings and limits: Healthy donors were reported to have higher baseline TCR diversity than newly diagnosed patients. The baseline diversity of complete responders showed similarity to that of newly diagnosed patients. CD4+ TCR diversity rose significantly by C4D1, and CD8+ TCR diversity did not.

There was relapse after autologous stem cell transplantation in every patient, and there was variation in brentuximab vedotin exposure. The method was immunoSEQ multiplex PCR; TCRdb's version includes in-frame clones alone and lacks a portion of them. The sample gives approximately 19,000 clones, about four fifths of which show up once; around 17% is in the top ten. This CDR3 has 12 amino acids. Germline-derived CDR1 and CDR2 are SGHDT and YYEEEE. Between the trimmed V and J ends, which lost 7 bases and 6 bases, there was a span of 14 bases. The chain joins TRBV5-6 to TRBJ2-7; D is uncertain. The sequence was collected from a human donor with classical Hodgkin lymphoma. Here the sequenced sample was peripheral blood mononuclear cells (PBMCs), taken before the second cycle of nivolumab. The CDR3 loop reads CASSDRRGEQYF. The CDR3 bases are TGTGCCAGCTCTGACCGTAGAGGCGAGCAGTACTTC. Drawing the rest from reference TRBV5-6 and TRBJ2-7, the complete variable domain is DAGVTQSPTHLIKTRGQQVTLRCSPKSGHDTVSWYQQALGQGPQFIFQYYEEEERQRGNFPDRFSGHQFPNYSSELNVNALLLGDSALYLCASSDRRGEQYFGPGTRLTVT.